The 14 T cell receptor beta chains below all came from one sample that was sequenced in a study of CD8+ T cells in alopecia areata. Extracted from the samples, RNA was reverse transcribed into cDNA to serve as the sequencing template. The data were produced by immunoSEQ multiplex PCR, yet TCRdb's version contains in-frame clones alone and is incomplete. The top ten hold approximately 6.6% of the sample, which has about 150,000 clones, roughly 48% seen once. Sequenced material: CD4+ T cells sorted from blood. The receptors stem from a human donor with alopecia areata.

The chain joins TRBV4-1 to TRBJ1-5; 9 nucleotides match TRBD1. Per germline, CDR1 MGHRA and CDR2 YSYEKL. This CDR3 is 15 amino acids long. Trimming took 2 bases from V and 4 from J; bases not matched to a gene: 3. CDR3 loop: CASSQTGQGNQPQHF. The DNA for the CDR3 is TGCGCCAGCAGCCAAACGGGACAGGGAAATCAGCCCCAGCATTTT.

The chain joins TRBV7-3 to TRBJ2-1, with D tentatively TRBD1 or TRBD2 (5 bases each). CDR1 is SGHTA, CDR2 FQGTGA, per germline. Trimming shortened V by 5 bases and J by 6 bases, and 14 bases separated the two germline ends. The CDR3 contains 14 residues. The CDR3 nucleotides read TGTGCCAGCAGCACCGGGACGGGGCTCAATGAGCAGTTCTTC. Translating gives CASSTGTGLNEQFF.

The chain joins TRBV11-3 to TRBJ1-4; 8 bases line up with TRBD1. The CDR3 consists of 16 residues. V was pared by 1 base and J by 11 bases, with 12 bases of the junction left unmatched. Germline assignment: CDR1 SGHNT and CDR2 YENEEA. The CDR3 DNA is TGTGCCAGCAGCTTAGGAGAGACAGGGGAGTCTGAGAAACTGTTTTTT. Encoded protein: CASSLGETGESEKLFF. Using reference TRBV11-3 and TRBJ1-4 for the parts outside the CDR3, the full variable domain is EAGVVQSPRYKIIEKKQPVAFWCNPISGHNTLYWYLQNLGQGPELLIRYENEEAVDDSQLPKDRFSAERLKGVDSTLKIQPAELGDSAVYLCASSLGETGESEKLFFGSGTQLSVL.

This clone occurred a few times. The CDR3 is CSVEGLAGGDEQFF. CDR3 sequence (DNA): TGCAGCGTTGAGGGGCTAGCCGGGGGCGATGAGCAGTTCTTC. The gene calls are TRBV29-1 and TRBJ2-1; perhaps D is TRBD1 or TRBD2 (6 bases each). Trimming pared 3 bases from V and 8 bases from J, leaving 17 bases between. CDR1 and CDR2 from the germline V gene are SQVTM and ANQGSEA. This CDR3 is built from 14 residues.

This clone was detected a few times. This chain links TRBV30 with TRBJ2-2, with D perhaps TRBD1 or TRBD2 (5 bases each). Trimming left V 1 base short and J 10 bases short, with 10 bases between. CDR3 size: 12 residues. CDR1 GTSNPN and CDR2 SVGIG come from the germline V gene (reference sequence). This CDR3 is CAWSAQGVELFF. Written as DNA, the CDR3 is TGTGCCTGGAGTGCCCAGGGAGTGGAGCTGTTTTTT.

The chain carries TRBV19 and TRBJ2-6, with unresolved D. Germline CDR1 LNHDA, CDR2 SQIVND (reference sequence). The CDR3 consists of 15 residues. The V end was cut by 1 base, the J end by 3 bases, with 7 bases between. The DNA for the CDR3 is TGTGCCAGTAGTATAGCCGGTGGTGGGGCCAACGTCCTGACTTTC. Translation gives CASSIAGGGANVLTF.

This clone is a singleton in its sample. The chain links TRBV2 to TRBJ1-4; D may be TRBD1 (6 bases). The germline CDR1 and CDR2 sequences are SNHLY and FYNNEI. The V end lost 10 bases, the J end lost 3 bases, and 18 bases lay between the germline ends. The CDR3 covers 15 residues. The CDR3 DNA reads as TGTGCCACCAGCTCAAGACAGGCCGCTAATGAAAAACTGTTTTTT. Protein: CATSSRQAANEKLFF.

This clone was picked up a small number of times. The chain carries TRBV30 and TRBJ1-1; the D is unclear. The germline V gene encodes CDR1 GTSNPN and CDR2 SVGIG (reference sequence). V gave up 2 bases and J gave up 8 bases, with 6 bases separating them. There are 10 residues in the CDR3. The CDR3 region has the DNA TGTGCCTGGAGTCGCATAGAAGCTTTCTTT. It yields the protein CAWSRIEAFF.

V usage is TRBV11-2 and J usage is TRBJ2-7; the D gene could be TRBD1 or TRBD2 (6 bases each). Trimming took off 1 base at V and 5 bases at J, with 12 bases between the two ends. Germline loops: CDR1 SGHAT, CDR2 FQNNGV. CDR3 size: 14 residues. CDR3 DNA: TGTGCCAGCAGCTTAGTAGGGGGGACGAACGAGCAGTACTTC. Amino acid sequence: CASSLVGGTNEQYF. Full variable domain (remainder filled in from reference TRBV11-2 and TRBJ2-7): EAGVAQSPRYKIIEKRQSVAFWCNPISGHATLYWYQQILGQGPKLLIQFQNNGVVDDSQLPKDRFSAERLKGVDSTLKIQPAKLEDSAVYLCASSLVGGTNEQYFGPGTRLTVT.

Comment on this clone: Distinct nucleotide sequences in the sample also encode this CDR3. The chain recombines TRBV29-1 with TRBJ2-6; the match to TRBD1 covers 9 bases. Germline V gives CDR1 SQVTM, CDR2 ANQGSEA. This CDR3 is 15 amino acids long. Trimming at V came to 6 bases and at J to 0 bases, leaving 3 bases not matched to a gene. The CDR3 DNA reads TGCAGCGTCGGGACAGGGATCTCTGGGGCCAACGTCCTGACTTTC. This sequence encodes CSVGTGISGANVLTF.

The rearrangement joins TRBV5-1 to TRBJ2-1, with D perhaps matching TRBD1 or TRBD2 (5 bases each). Trimming took 0 bases from V and 4 from J, leaving 20 bases between them. The CDR3 is made up of 18 amino acids. In germline, CDR1 is SGHRS, CDR2 YFSETQ. The CDR3 DNA reads as TGCGCCAGCAGCTTGGATGGGGGTCGCACAGTATGGTACAATGAGCAGTTCTTC. It specifies CASSLDGGRTVWYNEQFF.

The gene calls are TRBV23-1 and TRBJ2-2; tentatively, D is TRBD1 or TRBD2 (5 bases each). TRBV23-1 is flagged as an ORF with uncertain function. There are 15 residues in the CDR3. V was pared by 10 bases and J by 0 bases, with 15 bases between. The CDR3 here is CANEGSPANTGELFF. CDR3 sequence (DNA): TGCGCCAATGAGGGGTCTCCCGCGAACACCGGGGAGCTGTTTTTT.

The gene calls are TRBV28 and TRBJ2-7, with a weak D call TRBD1 (5 bases). The CDR3 extends over 10 amino acids. CDR1 MDHEN and CDR2 SYDVKM come from the germline V gene. V was trimmed by 11 bases and J by 4 bases, leaving 9 bases between them. The CDR3 DNA reads TGTGCCTGGGGCGGATACGAGCAGTACTTC. Protein sequence: CAWGGYEQYF.

The rearrangement links TRBV7-9 to TRBJ1-2; no clear D. The germline V and J ends were trimmed by 3 bases and 4 bases, with 9 bases remaining between them. The CDR3 spans 13 residues. The germline gives CDR1 SEHNR, CDR2 FQNEAQ (reference sequence). The DNA for the CDR3 is TGTGCCAGCAGCTTGGCCAGGAGCTATGGCTACACCTTC. Protein sequence: CASSLARSYGYTF.